The T cell receptor beta chain described here comes from a study of beta chain features in type 1 diabetes. Study-wide findings and caveats: Significant though moderate, a shortening of TCRB CDR3s appeared in all four CD4+ subsets of Type 1 diabetes patients.

Germline assignment: CDR1 MGHDK and CDR2 SYGVNS. This CDR3 has 14 amino acids. Trimming pared 3 bases from V and 7 bases from J, leaving 10 bases between. About this clone itself: Antigen unknown.

Every isolated RNA sample was fully reverse transcribed, so sequencing captured expressed TCRB transcripts. Only in-frame clones appear in the TCRdb table, and some are missing; sequencing was by immunoSEQ multiplex PCR. The sample lists 310,000 or so clones; around 9.7% were seen once. The material sequenced was central memory CD4+ T cells from blood. The receptor was derived from a man aged 30 to 39 with type 1 diabetes. V and J are TRBV25-1 and TRBJ1-6; D gene uncertain. The CDR3 DNA sequence: TGTGCCAGCAGTGAGTCCCGGGGAAATTCACCCCTCCACTTT. Translation: CASSESRGNSPLHF. Combining the CDR3 with reference TRBV25-1 and TRBJ1-6 gives the whole variable domain EADIYQTPRYLVIGTGKKITLECSQTMGHDKMYWYQQDPGMELHLIHYSYGVNSTEKGDLSSESTVSRIRTEHFPLTLESARPSHTSQYLCASSESRGNSPLHFGNGTRLTVT.